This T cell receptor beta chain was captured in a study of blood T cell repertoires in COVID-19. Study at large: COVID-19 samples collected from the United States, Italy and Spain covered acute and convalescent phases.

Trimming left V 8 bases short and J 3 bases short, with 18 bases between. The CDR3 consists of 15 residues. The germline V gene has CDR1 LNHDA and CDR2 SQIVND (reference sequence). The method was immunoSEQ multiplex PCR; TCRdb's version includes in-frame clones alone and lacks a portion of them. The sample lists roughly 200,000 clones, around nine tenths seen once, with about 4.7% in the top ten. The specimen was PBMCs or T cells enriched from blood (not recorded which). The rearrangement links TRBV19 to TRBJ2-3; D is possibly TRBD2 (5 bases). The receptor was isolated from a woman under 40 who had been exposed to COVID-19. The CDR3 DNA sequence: TGTGCCAGTCGGTTTTCGGGGTCGGGGACAGATACGCAGTATTTT. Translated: CASRFSGSGTDTQYF.